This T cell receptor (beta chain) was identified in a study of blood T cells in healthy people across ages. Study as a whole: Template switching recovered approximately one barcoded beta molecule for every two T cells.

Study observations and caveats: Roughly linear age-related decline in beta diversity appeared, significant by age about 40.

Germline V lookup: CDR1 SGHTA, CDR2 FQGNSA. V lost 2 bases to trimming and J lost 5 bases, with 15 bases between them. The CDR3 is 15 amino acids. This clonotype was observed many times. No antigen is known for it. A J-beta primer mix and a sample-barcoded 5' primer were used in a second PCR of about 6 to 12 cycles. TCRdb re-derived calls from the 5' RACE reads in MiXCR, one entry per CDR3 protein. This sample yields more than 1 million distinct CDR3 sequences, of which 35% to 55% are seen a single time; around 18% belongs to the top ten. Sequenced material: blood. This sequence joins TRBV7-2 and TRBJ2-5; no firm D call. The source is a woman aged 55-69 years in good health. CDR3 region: CASSLTLGLGETQYF. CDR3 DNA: TGTGCCAGCAGCTTAACCCTGGGCTTGGGGGAGACCCAGTACTTC.